This T cell receptor beta chain was identified in a study of cytomegalovirus exposure and HLA in healthy donors. Whole-study context: A later analysis reported the 95 to 150 validation repertoires used the same platform as the roughly 670 first-cohort repertoires.

Clones were sequenced by immunoSEQ multiplex PCR, and TCRdb holds only the in-frame ones, with some missing. Altogether approximately 110,000 clones are present, around 94% being singletons, with the ten largest covering around 1.3%. Germline CDR1 is KGHSH and CDR2 is LQKENI. V was cut by 4 bases and J by 1 base, with 4 bases left in between. The CDR3 sequence is 12 residues long. This chain joins TRBV18 and TRBJ2-5, with D uncertain. The sequenced material came from PBMCs. This receptor was obtained from a young woman in good health and CMV-seronegative. The CDR3 reads CASSLFQETQYF. For the CDR3, the DNA is TGTGCCAGCTCACTATTCCAAGAGACCCAGTACTTC.